This T cell receptor beta chain comes out of a study of T cells in Graves' hyperthyroidism and ophthalmopathy. This CDR3 region has 15 residues. V was pared by 5 bases and J by 4 bases, with 8 bases of the junction left unmatched. Looked up from germline, CDR1 is SGHTA and CDR2 is FQGNSA. The investigators amplified TCR beta CDR3 regions from RNA transcripts. HTBI primers were employed in a first-round RT-PCR of the TCR CDR3. One entry per CDR3 protein, called by TCRdb with MiXCR from the multiplex PCR reads. The data contain approximately 630,000 distinct CDR3 sequences, 15% to 20% of them seen just once; the ten biggest clones take up around 3.9%. Graves' hyperthyroidism qualified as stable when ophthalmopathy did not progress within 18 months. This clonotype was observed a handful of times.

The sequenced material came from blood. This chain links TRBV7-2 with TRBJ1-1, with 9 nucleotides matching TRBD1. The source is a woman in her 30s with Graves' hyperthyroidism. The CDR3 nucleotides are TGTGCCAGCAGCCCCCGGGACAGGGTCCCCACTGAAGCTTTCTTT. Amino acids: CASSPRDRVPTEAFF.